A single sample gave rise to the 27 T cell receptor beta chains below, sequenced in a study of blood T cell repertoires in COVID-19. Here immunoSEQ multiplex PCR was the method, and the copy in TCRdb shows in-frame clones only, minus some. This table has around 130,000 clones, around four fifths appearing once. Source material: peripheral blood. These receptors were obtained from a human donor in a cohort sampled during active COVID-19.

The rearrangement uses TRBV5-1 and TRBJ2-5, with 11 bases fitting TRBD2. V shed 4 bases and J 2 bases; nucleotides not matched to a gene: 7. CDR1 is SGHRS and CDR2 is YFSETQ in the germline V gene. CDR3 size: 16 residues. This chain's CDR3 is CASSHGTSGAQETQYF. Here the CDR3 DNA reads TGCGCCAGCAGCCATGGGACTAGCGGAGCTCAAGAGACCCAGTACTTC.

The chain carries TRBV6-1 and TRBJ1-1; D remains ambiguous. Germline values: CDR1 MNHNS, CDR2 SASEGT. The CDR3 loop spans 14 amino acids. V lost 3 bases, J lost 4 bases, and 12 bases lay in between. CDR3 bases: TGTGCCAGCAGTGATTCAGGTGTCGCCACTGAAGCTTTCTTT. Translation gives CASSDSGVATEAFF.

This chain connects TRBV4-1 to TRBJ2-7; 11 positions match TRBD2. This CDR3 is built from 15 residues. Germline V lookup: CDR1 MGHRA, CDR2 YSYEKL. Losses at the gene ends were 4 bases for V and 3 bases for J; bases not matched to a gene: 5. The CDR3 protein is CASSPGTSGVYEQYF. The DNA for the CDR3 is TGCGCCAGCAGCCCCGGGACTAGCGGAGTCTACGAGCAGTACTTC.

The rearrangement uses TRBV4-1 and TRBJ2-5, with TRBD2 identical over 8 bases. The CDR3 runs to 15 residues. Losses at the gene ends were 1 base for V and 5 bases for J; bases not matched to a gene: 6. Germline-derived CDR1 and CDR2 are MGHRA and YSYEKL. The CDR3 loop reads CASSQGGTRPETQYF. CDR3 sequence (DNA): TGCGCCAGCAGCCAAGGTGGGACTAGGCCCGAGACCCAGTACTTC.

CDR3 nucleotides: TGCGCCAGCAGCCAAGTCGTCAGGACTTCGTACGAGCAGTACTTC. It yields the protein CASSQVVRTSYEQYF. The chain links TRBV4-1 to TRBJ2-7; D might be TRBD2 (5 bases). Germline V gives CDR1 MGHRA, CDR2 YSYEKL. This CDR3 has 15 residues. Trimming removed 1 base at V and 4 bases at J, with 14 bases between.

CDR3 sequence (DNA): TGTGCCAGCAGCTTAGCGCGGGGTGAAGAGACCCAGTACTTC. Protein product: CASSLARGEETQYF. The chain uses TRBV7-9 and TRBJ2-5; D might be TRBD2 (6 bases). The CDR3 extends over 14 amino acids. Trimming took off 0 bases at V and 3 bases at J, with 8 bases between the two ends. Germline V gives CDR1 SEHNR, CDR2 FQNEAQ (reference sequence).

This sequence joins TRBV4-1 and TRBJ1-2; 9 positions match TRBD1. V gave up 3 bases and J gave up 5 bases; unmatched junction bases: 10. The CDR3 totals 16 residues. CDR1 is MGHRA and CDR2 is YSYEKL in the germline V gene. The CDR3 is CASSQMGQGREYGYTF. As DNA, the CDR3 is TGCGCCAGCAGCCAGATGGGACAGGGAAGGGAGTATGGCTACACCTTC.

The chain links TRBV5-8 to TRBJ2-7, with D tentatively TRBD1 (6 bases). Germline values: CDR1 SGHTS, CDR2 YDEGEE. The V and J ends lost 4 bases and 7 bases respectively, with 21 bases between them. The CDR3 has 15 amino acids. In DNA form, the CDR3 reads TGTGCCAGCAGCACCACAGGGTTAACTACGAGAGAGCAGTACTTC. Translation: CASSTTGLTTREQYF.

J is TRBJ1-2 and V is TRBV6-5; a weak D match, TRBD1 (5 bases). Germline V gives CDR1 MNHEY, CDR2 SVGAGI. Trimming took off 2 bases at V and 4 bases at J, with 11 bases between the two ends. CDR3 length: 14 residues. This CDR3 is CASSYIMGGYGYTF. Written as DNA, the CDR3 is TGTGCCAGCAGTTACATAATGGGGGGCTATGGCTACACCTTC.

CDR3 in DNA: TGTGCCAGTAGCCTGACTAGCGGGGGGACCGGGGAGCTGTTTTTT. The encoded protein is CASSLTSGGTGELFF. V and J are TRBV19 and TRBJ2-2, with 13 positions matching TRBD2. CDR1 and CDR2 from the germline V gene are LNHDA and SQIVND (reference sequence). This CDR3 is built from 15 residues. Losses at the gene ends were 6 bases for V and 5 bases for J; bases not matched to a gene: 3.

This rearrangement joins TRBV3-1 (or the pseudogene TRBV3-2) to TRBJ1-3, with D uncertain. This CDR3 contains 14 residues. The V end was cut by 0 bases, the J end by 8 bases, with 11 bases between. Germline assignment: CDR1 LGHDT and CDR2 YNNKEL (reference sequence). The CDR3 loop reads CASSQEMGRDTIYF. For the CDR3, the DNA is TGTGCCAGCAGCCAAGAGATGGGTCGGGACACCATATATTTT.

The V call is TRBV11-2, the J call TRBJ2-7, with D maybe TRBD2 (5 bases). This CDR3 has 13 residues. Germline CDR1 is SGHAT and CDR2 is FQNNGV. The V gene lost 7 bases and the J gene lost 4 bases, with 14 bases spanning the gap. Here the CDR3 reads CASTPRGEYEQYF. The CDR3, as DNA: TGTGCCAGCACCCCACGGGGAGAATACGAGCAGTACTTC.

The V call is TRBV6-2 or TRBV6-3, the J call TRBJ1-5, with D possibly matching TRBD1 (6 bases). The V end was cut by 4 bases, the J end by 4 bases, with 11 bases between. This CDR3 contains 14 residues. The germline V gene encodes CDR1 MNHEY and CDR2 SVGEGT. CDR3 residues: CASSWMGANQPQHF. The CDR3 DNA is TGTGCCAGCAGTTGGATGGGGGCGAATCAGCCCCAGCATTTT.

This chain's CDR3 is CASSPSMTEAFF. In nucleotides, the CDR3 is TGTGCCAGCAGCCCCAGTATGACTGAAGCTTTCTTT. The chain employs TRBV6-5 and TRBJ1-1; unclear D gene. CDR1 is MNHEY, CDR2 SVGAGI, per germline. V was shortened by 6 bases and J by 5 bases, with 10 bases between the two germline ends. The CDR3 is 12 amino acids.

The chain links TRBV14 to TRBJ1-1; 10 nucleotides match TRBD1. Trimming took 3 bases from V and 4 from J; bases not matched to a gene: 5. CDR3 size: 15 residues. Germline-derived CDR1 and CDR2 are SGHDN and FVKESK. The CDR3 loop is CASSQRTGGGTEAFF. DNA for the CDR3: TGTGCCAGCAGCCAGAGGACAGGGGGGGGCACTGAAGCTTTCTTT. Supplemented by reference TRBV14 and TRBJ1-1, the full variable domain reads EAGVTQFPSHSVIEKGQTVTLRCDPISGHDNLYWYRRVMGKEIKFLLHFVKESKQDESGMPNNRFLAERTGGTYSTLKVQPAELEDSGVYFCASSQRTGGGTEAFFGQGTRLTVV.

V gene TRBV4-1 combines with J gene TRBJ2-1; 11 bases match TRBD1. Trimming cost V 0 bases and J 4 bases; bases outside gene matches: 5. The CDR3 contains 17 residues. CDR1 is MGHRA, CDR2 YSYEKL, per germline. The CDR3 nucleotides read TGCGCCAGCAGCCAAGAGGCCGGGACAGGGGGTTACAATGAGCAGTTCTTC. This gives the protein CASSQEAGTGGYNEQFF.

V is TRBV6-6 and J is TRBJ2-7; TRBD1 matches 7 bases. This CDR3 comprises 14 residues. The germline gives CDR1 MNHNY, CDR2 SVGAGI (reference sequence). V shed 4 bases, J shed 5 bases, and the junction held 8 bases outside the gene matches. For the CDR3, the DNA is TGTGCCAGCAGTTCCGTAAGACAGGGCAACGAGCAGTACTTC. Its translation is CASSSVRQGNEQYF.

DNA of the CDR3: TGTGCCAGCAGCGTCGGACCCGGAGCAGGGACAGATACGCAGTATTTT. Translation gives CASSVGPGAGTDTQYF. This chain links TRBV9 with TRBJ2-3; maybe TRBD1 (5 bases). There are 16 residues in the CDR3. The V and J ends lost 2 bases and 3 bases respectively, with 16 bases between them. Germline V lookup: CDR1 SGDLS, CDR2 YYNGEE.

The chain is built from TRBV18 and TRBJ1-2; a weak D match, TRBD1 (5 bases). The CDR3 has 19 amino acids. Deletions cut 2 bases from V and 0 bases from J, with 22 bases between. The germline V gene has CDR1 KGHSH and CDR2 LQKENI. CDR3 coding DNA: TGTGCCAGCTCACCAGGCGCATGGGGACTCACAGCGCCTAACTATGGCTACACCTTC. Translated: CASSPGAWGLTAPNYGYTF. The full variable domain, in which reference TRBV18 and TRBJ1-2 provide the parts outside the CDR3, is NAGVMQNPRHLVRRRGQEARLRCSPMKGHSHVYWYRQLPEEGLKFMVYLQKENIIDESGMPKERFSAEFPKEGPSILRIQQVVRGDSAAYFCASSPGAWGLTAPNYGYTFGSGTRLTVV.

This clone has just a few counts. CDR3 residues: CASSPRTGSSYEQYF. The DNA for the CDR3 is TGTGCCAGCAGCCCCCGGACAGGGAGCTCCTACGAGCAGTACTTC. The chain links TRBV7-6 to TRBJ2-7; 8 positions match TRBD1. Germline CDR1 SGHVS, CDR2 FNYEAQ. Unmatched junction bases numbered 6, after V lost 5 bases and J lost 0 bases. The CDR3 runs 15 residues.

This clone has only one observation. This chain connects TRBV30 to TRBJ2-7; D may be TRBD2 (6 bases). The CDR3 totals 19 residues. V was clipped by 3 bases and J by 0 bases, with 27 bases between them. Germline V gene lookup returns CDR1 GTSNPN and CDR2 SVGIG (reference sequence). The CDR3 DNA sequence: TGTGCCTGGAGCCCTTCGTATGTGGGAGGAGACACGGCCTCCTACGAGCAGTACTTC. Protein: CAWSPSYVGGDTASYEQYF.

DNA of the CDR3: TGTGCCAGCAGCTATGGGACAGGGGGCCCACAACCCAACTATGGCTACACCTTC. This encodes CASSYGTGGPQPNYGYTF. The chain has TRBV13 and TRBJ1-2, with 12 bases fitting TRBD1. Germline V CDR1 and CDR2: PRHDT, FYEKMQ (reference sequence). Losses at the gene ends were 4 bases for V and 2 bases for J; bases not matched to a gene: 11. The CDR3 has 18 residues.

The gene calls are TRBV29-1 and TRBJ2-7; 8 nucleotides align to TRBD2. Germline values: CDR1 SQVTM, CDR2 ANQGSEA. The CDR3 is 14 residues long. Trimming removed 6 bases from V and 5 bases from J; junction bases left unmatched: 12. CDR3 amino acids: CSVGGGHQGNEQYF. The CDR3, as DNA: TGCAGCGTCGGGGGGGGACACCAGGGAAACGAGCAGTACTTC.

CDR3 protein: CASSLAPSGATDTQYF. For the CDR3, the DNA is TGCGCCAGCAGCTTGGCCCCTAGCGGGGCCACAGATACGCAGTATTTT. This chain uses TRBV5-1 with TRBJ2-3; 9 bases are shared with TRBD2. V lost 0 bases, J lost 2 bases, and 4 bases stayed unmatched. This CDR3 contains 16 residues. Germline assignment: CDR1 SGHRS and CDR2 YFSETQ.

This clone was recorded only once. The chain carries TRBV9 and TRBJ2-7, with TRBD2 identical over 14 bases. The CDR3 contains 15 residues. The V gene's germline CDR1 is SGDLS and CDR2 YYNGEE. With V trimmed by 4 bases and J by 4 bases, 4 bases remained unmatched. The CDR3 DNA reads TGTGCCAGCAGCCCCGGGACTAGCGGGGGATACGAGCAGTACTTC. Encoded protein: CASSPGTSGGYEQYF.

The V and J genes are TRBV28 and TRBJ2-7, with 7 bases aligning to TRBD2. V lost 11 bases, J lost 3 bases, and 4 bases stayed unmatched. The V gene's germline CDR1 is MDHEN and CDR2 SYDVKM. The CDR3 has 11 amino acids. CDR3 sequence: CAVGGFYEQYF. In DNA, the CDR3 is TGTGCCGTGGGGGGGTTCTACGAGCAGTACTTC.

This chain links TRBV24-1 with TRBJ2-3; D is possibly TRBD2 (6 bases). CDR1 is KGHDR and CDR2 is SFDVKD in the germline V gene. CDR3 length equals 14 residues. V lost 2 bases, J lost 11 bases, and 16 bases lay in between. The CDR3 reads CATSDSHSGGGQYF. The CDR3 nucleotides are TGTGCCACCAGTGATTCCCACAGTGGGGGAGGGCAGTATTTT.